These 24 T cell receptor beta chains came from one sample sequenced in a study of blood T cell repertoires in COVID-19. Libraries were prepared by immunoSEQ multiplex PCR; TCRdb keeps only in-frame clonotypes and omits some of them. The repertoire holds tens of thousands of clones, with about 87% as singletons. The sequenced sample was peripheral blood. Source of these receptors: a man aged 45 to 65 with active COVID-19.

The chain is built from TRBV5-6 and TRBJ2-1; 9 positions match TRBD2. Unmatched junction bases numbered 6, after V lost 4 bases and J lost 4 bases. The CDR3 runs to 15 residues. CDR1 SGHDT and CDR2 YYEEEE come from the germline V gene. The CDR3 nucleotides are TGTGCCAGCAGCCCGTACCTAGCGGGGTACAATGAGCAGTTCTTC. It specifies CASSPYLAGYNEQFF.

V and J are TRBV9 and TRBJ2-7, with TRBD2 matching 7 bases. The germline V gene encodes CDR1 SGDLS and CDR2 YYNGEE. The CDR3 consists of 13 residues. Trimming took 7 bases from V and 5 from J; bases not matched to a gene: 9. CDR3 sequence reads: CASGGGSVDEQYF. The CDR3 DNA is TGTGCCAGCGGAGGCGGGAGTGTGGACGAGCAGTACTTC. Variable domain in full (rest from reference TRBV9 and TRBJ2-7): DSGVTQTPKHLITATGQRVTLRCSPRSGDLSVYWYQQSLDQGLQFLIQYYNGEERAKGNILERFSAQQFPDLHSELNLSSLELGDSALYFCASGGGSVDEQYFGPGTRLTVT.

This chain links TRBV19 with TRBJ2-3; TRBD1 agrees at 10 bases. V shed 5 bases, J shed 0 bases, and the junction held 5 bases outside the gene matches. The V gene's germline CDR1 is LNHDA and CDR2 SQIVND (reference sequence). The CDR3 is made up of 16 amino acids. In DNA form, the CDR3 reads TGTGCCAGTAGTCGCTGGACAGGGGGTAGCACAGATACGCAGTATTTT. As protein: CASSRWTGGSTDTQYF.

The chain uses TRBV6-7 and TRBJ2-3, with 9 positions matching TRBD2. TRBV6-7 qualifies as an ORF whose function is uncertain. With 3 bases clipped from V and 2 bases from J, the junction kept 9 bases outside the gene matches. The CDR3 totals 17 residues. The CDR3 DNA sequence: TGTGCCAGCAGTTATACGAGCGGGAGGTACTTCACAGATACGCAGTATTTT. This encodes CASSYTSGRYFTDTQYF.

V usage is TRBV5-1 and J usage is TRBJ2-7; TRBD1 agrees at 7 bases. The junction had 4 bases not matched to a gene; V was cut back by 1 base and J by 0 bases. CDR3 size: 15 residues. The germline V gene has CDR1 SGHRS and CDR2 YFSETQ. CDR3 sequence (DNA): TGCGCCAGCAGCTTGCCCGGGACAGCCTCCTACGAGCAGTACTTC. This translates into CASSLPGTASYEQYF.

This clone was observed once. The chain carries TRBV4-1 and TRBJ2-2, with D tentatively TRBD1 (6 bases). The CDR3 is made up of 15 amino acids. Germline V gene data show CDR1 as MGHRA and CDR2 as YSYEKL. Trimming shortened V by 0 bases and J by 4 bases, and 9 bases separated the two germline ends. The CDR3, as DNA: TGCGCCAGCAGCCAAGATACAGGGTCCACCGGGGAGCTGTTTTTT. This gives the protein CASSQDTGSTGELFF.

CDR3 coding DNA: TGTGCCAGCAGTGAAGCAGGGGCCGGGGAGCTGTTTTTT. Amino acid sequence: CASSEAGAGELFF. This sequence joins TRBV6-1 and TRBJ2-2, with D perhaps TRBD1 (5 bases). Trimming removed 0 bases from V and 6 bases from J, with 5 bases in between. Germline values: CDR1 MNHNS, CDR2 SASEGT. The CDR3 is made up of 13 amino acids.

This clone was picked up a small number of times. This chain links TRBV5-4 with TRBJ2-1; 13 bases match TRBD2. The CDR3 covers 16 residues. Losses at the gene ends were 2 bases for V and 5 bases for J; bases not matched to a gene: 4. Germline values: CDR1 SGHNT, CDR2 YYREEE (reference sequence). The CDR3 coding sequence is TGTGCCAGCAGCTTACCGGGACTAGCGGGGAACAATGAGCAGTTCTTC. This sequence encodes CASSLPGLAGNNEQFF. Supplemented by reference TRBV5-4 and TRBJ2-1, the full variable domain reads ETGVTQSPTHLIKTRGQQVTLRCSSQSGHNTVSWYQQALGQGPQFIFQYYREEENGRGNFPPRFSGLQFPNYSSELNVNALELDDSALYLCASSLPGLAGNNEQFFGPGTRLTVL.

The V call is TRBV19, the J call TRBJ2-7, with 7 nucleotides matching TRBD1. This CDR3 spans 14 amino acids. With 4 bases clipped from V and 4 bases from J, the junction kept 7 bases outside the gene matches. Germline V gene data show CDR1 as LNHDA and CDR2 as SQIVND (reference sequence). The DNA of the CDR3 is TGTGCCAGTAGTAGGTACAGGGGACCTTACGAGCAGTACTTC. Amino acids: CASSRYRGPYEQYF.

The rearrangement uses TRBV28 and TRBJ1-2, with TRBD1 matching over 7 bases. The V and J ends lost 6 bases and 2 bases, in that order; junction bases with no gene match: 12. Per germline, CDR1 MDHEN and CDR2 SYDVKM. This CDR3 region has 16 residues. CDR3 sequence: CASRHPGTALNYGYTF. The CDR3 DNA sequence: TGTGCCAGCAGACACCCCGGGACAGCGTTAAACTATGGCTACACCTTC.

The CDR3 region has the DNA TGTGCCAGCAGTACTGGGGGGGCTTGGGATTCAGGCAATCAGCCCCAGCATTTT. It encodes CASSTGGAWDSGNQPQHF. V is TRBV28 and J is TRBJ1-5, with D tentatively TRBD1 (6 bases). The CDR3 has 18 amino acids. Germline V CDR1 and CDR2: MDHEN, SYDVKM. Between the trimmed V and J ends, which lost 5 bases and 2 bases, there was a span of 22 bases.

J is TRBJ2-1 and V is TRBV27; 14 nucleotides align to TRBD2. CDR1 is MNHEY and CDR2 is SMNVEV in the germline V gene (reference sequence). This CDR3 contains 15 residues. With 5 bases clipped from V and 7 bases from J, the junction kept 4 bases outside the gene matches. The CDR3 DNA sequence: TGTGCCAGCAGTATCGGGACTAGCGGGAGAAATGAGCAGTTCTTC. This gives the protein CASSIGTSGRNEQFF.

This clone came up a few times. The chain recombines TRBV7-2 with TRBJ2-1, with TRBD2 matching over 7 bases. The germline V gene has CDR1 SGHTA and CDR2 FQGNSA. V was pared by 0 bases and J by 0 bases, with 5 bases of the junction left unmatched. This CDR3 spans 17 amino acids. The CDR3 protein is CASSLASGGSSYNEQFF. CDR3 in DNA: TGTGCCAGCAGCTTAGCGTCGGGCGGGAGCTCCTACAATGAGCAGTTCTTC.

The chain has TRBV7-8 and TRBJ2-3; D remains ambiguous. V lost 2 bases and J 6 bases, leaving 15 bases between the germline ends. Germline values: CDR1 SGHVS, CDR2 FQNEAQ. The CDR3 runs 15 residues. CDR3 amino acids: CASSLSGVPRDTQYF. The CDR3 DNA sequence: TGTGCCAGCAGCTTATCCGGAGTGCCGAGGGATACGCAGTATTTT.

The CDR3: CATSDFDTNYGYTF. The CDR3, as DNA: TGTGCCACCAGTGATTTCGACACGAACTATGGCTACACCTTC. The rearrangement links TRBV24-1 to TRBJ1-2, with D hard to call. Germline CDR1 is KGHDR and CDR2 is SFDVKD. This CDR3 spans 14 amino acids. The V gene lost 1 base and the J gene lost 2 bases, with 7 bases spanning the gap.

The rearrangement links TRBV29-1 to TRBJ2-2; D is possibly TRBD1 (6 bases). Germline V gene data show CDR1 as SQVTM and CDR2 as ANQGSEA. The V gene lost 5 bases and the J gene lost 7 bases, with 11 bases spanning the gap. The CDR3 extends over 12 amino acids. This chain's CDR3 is CSVQQGFGELFF. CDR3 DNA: TGCAGCGTTCAACAGGGTTTCGGGGAGCTGTTTTTT.

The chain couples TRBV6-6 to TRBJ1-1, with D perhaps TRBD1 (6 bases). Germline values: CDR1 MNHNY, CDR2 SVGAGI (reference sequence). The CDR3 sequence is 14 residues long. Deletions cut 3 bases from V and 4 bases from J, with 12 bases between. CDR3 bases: TGTGCCAGCAGTTATTCCGGACAGACCACTGAAGCTTTCTTT. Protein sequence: CASSYSGQTTEAFF.

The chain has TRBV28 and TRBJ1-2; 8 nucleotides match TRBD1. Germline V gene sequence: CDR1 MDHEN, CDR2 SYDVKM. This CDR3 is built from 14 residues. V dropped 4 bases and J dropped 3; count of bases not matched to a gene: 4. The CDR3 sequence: CASSSGGADYGYTF. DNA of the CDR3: TGTGCCAGCAGTTCAGGGGGCGCGGACTATGGCTACACCTTC.

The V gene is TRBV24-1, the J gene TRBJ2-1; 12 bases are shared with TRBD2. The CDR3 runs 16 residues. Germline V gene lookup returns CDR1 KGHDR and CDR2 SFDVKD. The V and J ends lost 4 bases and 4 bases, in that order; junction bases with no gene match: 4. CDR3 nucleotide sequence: TGTGCCACCAGTGACCCTAGCGGGAGGGCATACAATGAGCAGTTCTTC. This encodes CATSDPSGRAYNEQFF.

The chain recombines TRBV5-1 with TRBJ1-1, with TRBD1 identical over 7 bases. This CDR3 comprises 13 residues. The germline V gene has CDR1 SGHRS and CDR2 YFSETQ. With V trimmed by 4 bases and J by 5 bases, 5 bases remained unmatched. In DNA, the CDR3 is TGCGCCAGCAGCGTAGGGGGCCGGACTGAAGCTTTCTTT. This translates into CASSVGGRTEAFF.

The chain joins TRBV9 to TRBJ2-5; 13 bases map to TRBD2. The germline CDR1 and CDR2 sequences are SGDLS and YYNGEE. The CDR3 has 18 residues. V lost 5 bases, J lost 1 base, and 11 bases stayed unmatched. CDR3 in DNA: TGTGCCAGCAGTCCCGGACTAGCGGGAGTGGGGGTCCAAGAGACCCAGTACTTC. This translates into CASSPGLAGVGVQETQYF.

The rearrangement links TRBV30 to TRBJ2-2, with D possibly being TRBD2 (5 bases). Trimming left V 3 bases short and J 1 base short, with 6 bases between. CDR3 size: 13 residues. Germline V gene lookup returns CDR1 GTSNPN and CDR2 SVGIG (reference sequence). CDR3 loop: CAWREGNTGELFF. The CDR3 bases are TGTGCCTGGAGAGAGGGGAACACCGGGGAGCTGTTTTTT.

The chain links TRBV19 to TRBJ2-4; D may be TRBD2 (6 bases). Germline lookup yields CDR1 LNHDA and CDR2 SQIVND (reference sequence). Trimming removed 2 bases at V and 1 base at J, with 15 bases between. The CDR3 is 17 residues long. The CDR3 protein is CASSISAGREAKNIQYF. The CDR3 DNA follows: TGTGCCAGTAGTATATCTGCCGGGAGAGAGGCCAAAAACATTCAGTACTTC.

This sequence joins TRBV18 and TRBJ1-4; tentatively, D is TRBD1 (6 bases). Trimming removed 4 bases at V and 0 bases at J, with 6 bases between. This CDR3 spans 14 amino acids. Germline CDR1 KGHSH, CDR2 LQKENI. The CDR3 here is CASSRDTTNEKLFF. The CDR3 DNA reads TGTGCCAGCTCACGGGACACAACTAATGAAAAACTGTTTTTT.